A selection of T cell receptor beta chains follows, all from one sample in a study of Graves' ophthalmopathy and Graves' hyperthyroidism. TCRdb processed the multiplex PCR reads anew with MiXCR; each CDR3 protein has one entry. The data contain 200,000 to 250,000 distinct CDR3 sequences, about 22% of them singletons. The source material was peripheral blood. The receptors here all came from a woman aged 45-65 years with Graves' ophthalmopathy. Both conserved end residues are part of each CDR3. A D gene is named only where the DNA matches it firmly. Size values are once, few and many counts, or a class for expanded clones, and some rows have none.

>TRBV12-3/TRBV12-4|NA|NA|14|TRBJ2-7
CASSLSTGPYEQYF
TGTGCCAGCAGTCTTAGCACCGGGCCCTACGAGCAGTACTTC
>TRBV6-5|NA|many|15|TRBJ1-5
CASSYGQATGQPQHF
TGTGCCAGCAGTTACGGGCAGGCCACGGGGCAGCCCCAGCATTTT
>TRBV25-1|TRBD1|many|13|TRBJ1-2
CASSARAGGGYTF
TGTGCCAGCAGTGCACGAGCAGGGGGTGGCTACACCTTC
>TRBV5-1|NA|NA|16|TRBJ2-4
CASSLTAGTVVGIQYF
TGCGCCAGCAGCTTAACGGCTGGGACCGTAGTCGGCATTCAGTACTTC
>TRBV20-1|NA|NA|13|TRBJ1-5
CSALRDTNQPQHF
TGCAGTGCGCTCCGGGACACAAATCAGCCCCAGCATTTT
>TRBV25-1|NA|NA|12|TRBJ2-7
CASTDKTYEQYF
TGTGCCAGTACCGACAAGACCTACGAGCAGTACTTC
>TRBV2|TRBD2|many|20|TRBJ2-2
CASSDRLAGGGIANTGELFF
TGTGCCAGCAGTGATAGACTAGCGGGAGGGGGAATAGCGAACACCGGGGAGCTGTTTTTT
>TRBV10-3|TRBD1|many|15|TRBJ1-6
CAISEPGQNVSPLHF
TGTGCCATCAGTGAGCCGGGACAGAACGTTTCACCCCTCCACTTT
>TRBV6-1|NA|many|13|TRBJ1-1
CATSQGGPTEAFF
TGTGCCACCTCGCAAGGAGGGCCTACTGAAGCTTTCTTT
>TRBV6-1|TRBD2|many|17|TRBJ2-7
CASSEAPGGRIRQEQYF
TGTGCCAGCAGTGAAGCCCCGGGGGGACGTATTCGCCAGGAGCAGTACTTC
>TRBV20-1|NA|many|13|TRBJ2-7
CSARVQGRREQYF
TGCAGTGCTAGAGTTCAGGGGCGTAGGGAGCAGTACTTC
>TRBV12-5|TRBD2|many|16|TRBJ2-2
CASGQNPGLGTGELFF
TGTGCTAGTGGCCAGAATCCGGGACTAGGAACCGGGGAGCTGTTTTTT
>TRBV7-3|NA|NA|15|TRBJ2-6
CASSSQVGGANVLTF
TGTGCCAGCAGCTCACAAGTTGGTGGGGCCAACGTCCTGACTTTC
>TRBV25-1|TRBD1|many|15|TRBJ1-6
CASSEFAGGNSPLHF
TGTGCCAGCAGTGAATTCGCAGGGGGGAATTCACCCCTCCACTTT
>TRBV6-2/TRBV6-3|NA|NA|15|TRBJ2-7
CASSQSPGHPYEQYF
TGTGCCAGCAGTCAAAGCCCGGGACACCCCTACGAGCAGTACTTC
>TRBV28|NA|many|14|TRBJ1-5
CASLWWGSGQPQHF
TGTGCCAGCCTCTGGTGGGGGTCGGGTCAGCCCCAGCATTTT
>TRBV5-1|NA|many|15|TRBJ1-6
CASSLAAQNNSPLHF
TGCGCCAGCAGCTTGGCGGCGCAGAACAATTCACCCCTCCACTTT
>TRBV5-6|NA|many|14|TRBJ2-7
CASRSTGGFYEQYF
TGTGCCAGCAGGTCGACAGGTGGGTTCTACGAGCAGTACTTC
>TRBV12-3/TRBV12-4|TRBD2|NA|18|TRBJ2-2
CASTERSSGRGDTGELFF
TGTGCCAGCACCGAAAGGTCTAGCGGGAGGGGGGACACCGGGGAGCTGTTTTTT
>TRBV27|NA|many|13|TRBJ1-1
CASSLLGNTEAFF
TGTGCCAGCAGTTTACTCGGGAACACTGAAGCTTTCTTT
>TRBV2|NA|many|11|TRBJ2-7
CASSAEREQYF
TGTGCCAGCAGTGCCGAAAGGGAGCAGTACTTC
>TRBV20-1|NA|many|14|TRBJ2-7
CSASIPGTNYEQYF
TGCAGTGCCTCAATACCCGGCACGAACTACGAGCAGTACTTC
>TRBV6-1|NA|many|15|TRBJ2-3
CASNTRRSSTDTQYF
TGTGCCAGCAACACGAGACGGTCTAGCACAGATACGCAGTATTTT
>TRBV12-3/TRBV12-4|TRBD2|many|17|TRBJ2-7
CASRFLAGGPILAEQYF
TGTGCCAGCAGGTTCCTAGCGGGAGGGCCGATTCTAGCCGAGCAGTACTTC
>TRBV5-1|TRBD1|many|13|TRBJ2-7
CASSPTGEHEQYF
TGCGCCAGCAGCCCAACAGGGGAGCACGAGCAGTACTTC
>TRBV12-5|NA|many|13|TRBJ1-1
CASGLRGGTEAFF
TGTGCTAGTGGTTTGCGCGGAGGAACTGAAGCTTTCTTT
>TRBV6-1|NA|many|13|TRBJ2-7
CASSTLGAYEQYF
TGTGCCAGCAGTACCCTGGGTGCCTACGAGCAGTACTTC
>TRBV11-2|TRBD2|NA|17|TRBJ2-3
CASSPLSGAKNPDTQYF
TGTGCCAGCAGCCCCCTGAGCGGGGCGAAAAACCCAGATACGCAGTATTTT
>TRBV12-3/TRBV12-4|TRBD1|few|13|TRBJ2-7
CASSSDRADEQYF
TGTGCCAGCAGTTCGGACAGGGCCGACGAGCAGTACTTC
>TRBV7-2|NA|many|17|TRBJ1-2
CASSLALSFGQLLGYTF
TGTGCCAGCAGCTTAGCGCTTTCCTTCGGGCAGTTACTTGGCTACACCTTC
>TRBV4-1|NA|many|17|TRBJ2-7
CASSQAGTQGVLNEQYF
TGCGCCAGCAGCCAAGCCGGGACTCAGGGGGTATTGAACGAGCAGTACTTC
>TRBV6-1|NA|NA|13|TRBJ1-1
CASSPSANTEAFF
TGTGCCAGCAGTCCTAGCGCGAACACTGAAGCTTTCTTT
>TRBV24-1|TRBD2|many|16|TRBJ2-7
CATSGGTTSGTYEQYF
TGTGCCACCAGTGGCGGAACGACTAGCGGAACCTACGAGCAGTACTTC
>TRBV15|NA|many|14|TRBJ1-2
CATRSVYEEDGYTF
TGTGCCACCAGAAGTGTATATGAAGAGGACGGCTACACCTTC
>TRBV20-1|TRBD2|many|13|TRBJ2-7
CSARERELNEQYF
TGCAGTGCTAGAGAGCGGGAGCTCAACGAGCAGTACTTC
>TRBV29-1|TRBD1|many|14|TRBJ2-7
CSATGQRNSYEQYF
TGCAGCGCTACGGGACAGCGCAACTCCTACGAGCAGTACTTC
>TRBV20-1|TRBD1|few|15|TRBJ1-2
CSAREGGRERGGYTF
TGCAGTGCTAGAGAAGGGGGCAGGGAACGAGGAGGCTACACCTTC
>TRBV4-1|TRBD1|many|13|TRBJ2-7
CASSHGQGGEQYF
TGCGCCAGCAGCCACGGACAGGGAGGCGAGCAGTACTTC
>TRBV18|NA|many|13|TRBJ1-4
CASSPQADEKLFF
TGTGCCAGCTCACCACAGGCCGACGAAAAACTGTTTTTT
>TRBV4-1|NA|few|17|TRBJ1-2
CASSQRSGAIDNYGYTF
TGCGCCAGCAGCCAACGGTCAGGGGCTATTGATAACTATGGCTACACCTTC
>TRBV19|NA|NA|12|TRBJ1-1
CASRIGGTEAFF
TGTGCCAGTAGGATAGGTGGCACTGAAGCTTTCTTT
>TRBV2|TRBD1|many|15|TRBJ1-1
CASRGSDRGNTEAFF
TGTGCCAGCAGGGGCTCGGACAGGGGCAACACTGAAGCTTTCTTT
>TRBV20-1|NA|few|15|TRBJ2-5
CSARDGAELVETQYF
TGCAGTGCTAGAGATGGGGCAGAGTTGGTGGAGACCCAGTACTTC
>TRBV6-1|TRBD2|many|13|TRBJ2-7
CASSDGLAGGCFF
TGTGCCAGCAGCGACGGACTAGCGGGAGGTTGTTTCTTC
>TRBV2|NA|many|14|TRBJ2-7
CAIEGGLSSYEQYF
TGTGCCATCGAGGGGGGACTTAGCTCCTACGAGCAGTACTTC
>TRBV25-1|TRBD1|many|16|TRBJ2-7
CASSRVVGTGSGEQYF
TGTGCCAGCAGTCGGGTCGTTGGGACAGGGTCGGGTGAGCAGTACTTC
>TRBV7-9|NA|many|12|TRBJ2-7
CASSLRWGEQYF
TGTGCCAGCAGCTTAAGGTGGGGCGAGCAGTACTTC
>TRBV29-1|NA|many|15|TRBJ2-5
CSVEGGKVVQETQYF
TGCAGCGTTGAAGGGGGGAAAGTGGTCCAAGAGACCCAGTACTTC
>TRBV10-3|NA|NA|16|TRBJ2-2
CAISESPVTNTGELFF
TGTGCCATCAGTGAGTCACCAGTAACGAACACCGGGGAGCTGTTTTTT